What follows are 21 T cell receptor beta chains derived from one specimen sequenced in a study of cytomegalovirus exposure and HLA in healthy donors. Primers included in the PCR were 60 Vbeta and 13 Jbeta primers. The assay was immunoSEQ multiplex PCR, and TCRdb's table has in-frame clones only and misses some. Of 150,000 to 200,000 clones listed, around 70% are singletons. The sequenced sample was PBMCs. The receptors were gathered from a man between 18 and 29 years old in good health and CMV-seropositive.

The V call is TRBV27, the J call TRBJ1-6, with D uncertain. V lost 8 bases, J lost 0 bases, and 11 bases lay in between. CDR3 size: 15 residues. Germline CDR1 and CDR2: MNHEY and SMNVEV (reference sequence). The CDR3: CASLNFSSYNSPLHF. In DNA, the CDR3 is TGTGCCAGCCTCAACTTTAGCTCCTATAATTCACCCCTCCACTTT.

Only one count was recorded for this clone. The rearrangement links TRBV9 to TRBJ2-2, with 9 bases that match TRBD2. Germline CDR1 SGDLS, CDR2 YYNGEE. The CDR3 loop spans 14 amino acids. V lost 4 bases to trimming and J lost 5 bases; unmatched junction nucleotides: 3. The CDR3 sequence: CASSLSGGTGELFF. The CDR3 nucleotides are TGTGCCAGCAGCCTCAGCGGGGGGACCGGGGAGCTGTTTTTT.

The rearrangement joins TRBV5-4 to TRBJ1-2; D ambiguous. V was clipped by 4 bases and J by 4 bases, with 11 bases between them. CDR3 size: 13 residues. The germline V gene has CDR1 SGHNT and CDR2 YYREEE (reference sequence). CDR3 protein: CASSLPGAYGYTF. CDR3 DNA: TGTGCCAGCAGCCTCCCGGGAGCCTATGGCTACACCTTC.

This clone has only a few counts. The V call is TRBV5-6, the J call TRBJ1-5; 7 bases align to TRBD1. J was trimmed by 4 bases and V by 1 base; bases with no gene match: 5. The CDR3 consists of 15 residues. Germline V gene sequence: CDR1 SGHDT, CDR2 YYEEEE. CDR3 nucleotide sequence: TGTGCCAGCAGCTTGCAGCCAGGGGGAAATCAGCCCCAGCATTTT. Its translation: CASSLQPGGNQPQHF.

V and J are TRBV5-4 and TRBJ1-2; TRBD1 is a possible D gene (5 bases). From germline, CDR1 is SGHNT and CDR2 YYREEE (reference sequence). The CDR3 totals 14 residues. The ends were cut back, 4 bases at V and 6 bases at J, with 16 bases in the middle. The CDR3 coding sequence is TGTGCCAGCAGCCGGTGGATGGGGGGACATGGCTACACCTTC. It encodes CASSRWMGGHGYTF.

The chain links TRBV19 to TRBJ2-7; 9 nucleotides align to TRBD1. V shed 5 bases and J 2 bases; nucleotides not matched to a gene: 16. Germline-derived CDR1 and CDR2 are LNHDA and SQIVND (reference sequence). CDR3 length equals 18 residues. The CDR3 protein is CASSPFSTGGLMTYEQYV. The CDR3 DNA is TGTGCCAGTAGTCCATTCTCGACAGGGGGTCTCATGACCTACGAGCAGTACGTC.

Here the CDR3 DNA reads TGTGCCAGCAGTGACTCGACAGAGAACACTGAAGCTTTCTTT. This encodes CASSDSTENTEAFF. The chain has TRBV6-4 and TRBJ1-1, with TRBD1 as a possible D gene (5 bases). Germline V gives CDR1 MRHNA, CDR2 SNTAGT. The CDR3 is 14 amino acids. Trimming took 0 bases from V and 1 from J, leaving 6 bases between them.

The V gene is TRBV7-9, the J gene TRBJ1-6, with D possibly TRBD1 on 6 matching bases. Trimming took off 5 bases at V and 11 bases at J, with 16 bases between the two ends. The CDR3 runs to 14 residues. Looked up from germline, CDR1 is SEHNR and CDR2 is FQNEAQ (reference sequence). The CDR3 DNA follows: TGTGCCAGCAGCCCACCTGGGGGGGCCCCACCCCTCCACTTT. Translated, it gives CASSPPGGAPPLHF.

The chain employs TRBV18 and TRBJ1-5; TRBD1 is a possible D gene (5 bases). Between the trimmed V and J ends, which lost 6 bases and 1 base, there was a span of 16 bases. CDR3 size: 16 residues. Germline loops: CDR1 KGHSH, CDR2 LQKENI. In DNA, the CDR3 is TGTGCCAGCTCTCCCCGGGCCCCAGGGAGCAATCAGCCCCAGCATTTT. This encodes CASSPRAPGSNQPQHF.

This clone was seen a handful of times. The chain has TRBV21-1 and TRBJ2-7; TRBD1 is the table's D call and was not checked against the DNA. TRBV21-1 is recorded as a pseudogene. The CDR3 has 13 amino acids. The CDR3 sequence: CASGPGGAGEQYV. CDR3 nucleotide sequence: TGTGCCAGCGGCCCAGGGGGCGCGGGGGAGCAGTACGTC.

The rearrangement joins TRBV6-6 to TRBJ1-4; 8 bases fit TRBD1. The trim removed 2 bases at V and 7 bases at J, leaving 9 bases unmatched. Per germline, CDR1 MNHNY and CDR2 SVGAGI (reference sequence). CDR3 length: 16 residues. For the CDR3, the DNA is TGTGCCAGCAGTTACGGCAGGGGGCAGCAGGGTGAAAAACTGTTTTTT. It is translated as CASSYGRGQQGEKLFF.

The chain combines TRBV5-6 with TRBJ2-2; 7 nucleotides align to TRBD1. This CDR3 is 16 amino acids long. V dropped 4 bases and J dropped 12; count of bases not matched to a gene: 18. Germline lookup yields CDR1 SGHDT and CDR2 YYEEEE. The CDR3 bases are TGTGCCAGCAGCGCCCGGGACAGTTTTTGGGGTAGGCAGCTGTTTTTT. As protein: CASSARDSFWGRQLFF.

The CDR3 nucleotides read TGTGCCTGGAGTGTAGAGTCGGGAAACACCATATATTTT. This codes for CAWSVESGNTIYF. This chain links TRBV30 with TRBJ1-3; no definite D call. Trimming pared 0 bases from V and 4 bases from J, leaving 7 bases between. Germline V gene data show CDR1 as GTSNPN and CDR2 as SVGIG (reference sequence). The CDR3 extends over 13 amino acids.

The gene calls are TRBV7-9 and TRBJ1-2; a possible D gene is TRBD1 (6 bases). V was cut by 4 bases and J by 3 bases, with 18 bases left in between. CDR1 SEHNR and CDR2 FQNEAQ come from the germline V gene (reference sequence). The CDR3 is 16 residues long. CDR3 nucleotides: TGTGCCAGCAGCTCTAGGGGGTCCCCAGGGGACTATGGCTACACCTTC. It is translated as CASSSRGSPGDYGYTF.

Written as DNA, the CDR3 is TGTGCCACCAGCAGAGATCGAACAGGGGTATCCTACAATGAGCAGTTCTTC. Translating it yields CATSRDRTGVSYNEQFF. The V call is TRBV15, the J call TRBJ2-1, with 7 bases lining up with TRBD1. CDR3 length: 17 amino acids. CDR1 LNHNV and CDR2 YYDKDF come from the germline V gene (reference sequence). The junction had 6 bases not matched to a gene; V was cut back by 0 bases and J by 1 base.

Here the CDR3 reads CACSGLAGFPNTGELFF. The CDR3 region has the DNA TGTGCCTGTAGCGGACTAGCGGGGTTTCCGAACACCGGGGAGCTGTTTTTT. The rearrangement links TRBV30 to TRBJ2-2; 12 bases fit TRBD2. J gave up 0 bases and V 6 bases, and 8 bases lay outside the gene matches. Germline lookup yields CDR1 GTSNPN and CDR2 SVGIG (reference sequence). This CDR3 region has 17 residues.

This clone has more than one count but fewer than ten. This CDR3 is also generated by other DNA sequences in the sample. The gene calls are TRBV7-9 and TRBJ2-3; D is perhaps TRBD2 (5 bases). The ends were cut back, 1 base at V and 0 bases at J, with 11 bases in the middle. This CDR3 has 16 residues. Germline loops: CDR1 SEHNR, CDR2 FQNEAQ (reference sequence). As DNA, the CDR3 is TGTGCCAGCAGCTTAGGTGGCGGGCCTAGCACAGATACGCAGTATTTT. It translates to CASSLGGGPSTDTQYF.

The gene calls are TRBV5-1 and TRBJ2-1, with D possibly matching TRBD2 (6 bases). The germline V gene has CDR1 SGHRS and CDR2 YFSETQ. This CDR3 region has 16 residues. The germline V and J ends were trimmed by 3 bases and 6 bases, with 19 bases remaining between them. DNA of the CDR3: TGCGCCAGCAGCTCGTCCCGGCGGGATAACGGCAATGAGCAGTTCTTC. Protein sequence: CASSSSRRDNGNEQFF.

This clone appeared a few times. The chain is built from TRBV11-2 and TRBJ1-5; D gene uncertain. This CDR3 is 13 amino acids long. V was clipped by 8 bases and J by 4 bases, with 12 bases between them. Germline CDR1 is SGHAT and CDR2 is FQNNGV. In nucleotides, the CDR3 is TGTGCCAGCGGAGGCAGCCTTAATCAGCCCCAGCATTTT. The encoded protein is CASGGSLNQPQHF.

This clone was detected once. The chain recombines TRBV18 with TRBJ2-5, with 7 nucleotides matching TRBD1. J gave up 3 bases and V 4 bases, and 8 bases lay outside the gene matches. CDR1 KGHSH and CDR2 LQKENI come from the germline V gene. The CDR3 extends over 15 amino acids. The CDR3 loop reads CASSLPTGTEETQYF. The DNA of the CDR3 is TGTGCCAGCTCACTCCCGACAGGGACAGAAGAGACCCAGTACTTC.

The chain has TRBV19 and TRBJ1-2, with a possible D match to TRBD1 (5 bases). V lost 3 bases and J lost 4, with 15 bases in between. Germline CDR1 reads LNHDA; CDR2 reads SQIVND (reference sequence). The CDR3 has 15 residues. CDR3 in amino acids: CASSIQSGRGYGYTF. The DNA of the CDR3 is TGTGCCAGTAGTATCCAGTCAGGGCGGGGCTATGGCTACACCTTC.